These 12 T cell receptor beta chains share one sample of origin, sequenced in a study of T-cell reconstitution after alpha-beta-depleted transplantation in children. The TCRbeta library incorporated unique molecular identifiers. TCRdb processed the PCR reads anew with MiXCR; each CDR3 protein has one entry. The sample includes roughly 790,000 distinct CDR3 sequences, 15% to 20% of them seen just once. Sequences were derived from PBMCs, mostly from graft donor cells, sampled 360 days after TCRalphabeta/CD19-depleted stem cell transplant. Source of these receptors: a male patient younger than 18 who had a stem cell transplant for acute lymphoblastic leukemia, so the T cells may come from the graft donor.

This clonotype was seen only a few times. The chain joins TRBV11-2 to TRBJ1-2, with TRBD1 as a possible D gene (5 bases). Germline V CDR1 and CDR2: SGHAT, FQNNGV. The CDR3 loop spans 14 amino acids. Trimming removed 7 bases at V and 8 bases at J, with 20 bases between. CDR3 sequence (DNA): TGTGCCAGCACGAACGCGGGGGTTACGGGCGGCTACACCTTC. Translated, it gives CASTNAGVTGGYTF.

The sample holds many counts of this clonotype. The rearrangement uses TRBV4-1 and TRBJ2-7; D remains ambiguous. The CDR3 extends over 12 amino acids. Trimming removed 0 bases from V and 4 bases from J, with 4 bases in between. Germline V gene data show CDR1 as MGHRA and CDR2 as YSYEKL. The CDR3 DNA sequence: TGCGCCAGCAGCCAAGATATTTACGAGCAGTACTTC. It codes for CASSQDIYEQYF.

The chain has TRBV7-6 and TRBJ1-2, with TRBD1 matching over 7 bases. CDR1 and CDR2 (germline): SGHVS, FNYEAQ. The CDR3 runs to 13 residues. The V and J ends lost 3 bases and 6 bases, in that order; junction bases with no gene match: 4. CDR3 sequence (DNA): TGTGCCAGCAGCTTCGGGACAGCTGATGGCTACACCTTC. Encoded protein: CASSFGTADGYTF.

This clonotype appeared a few times. The J gene is TRBJ2-1, the V gene TRBV20-1, with 10 bases aligning to TRBD2. CDR1 is DFQATT and CDR2 is SNEGSKA in the germline V gene (reference sequence). The CDR3 has 15 amino acids. V lost 7 bases and J lost 9; bases outside the gene matches: 15. CDR3 region: CSVPAGGPSRGEQFF. The CDR3 DNA sequence: TGCAGTGTCCCAGCGGGAGGGCCATCCCGGGGTGAGCAGTTCTTC.

The sample holds a few counts of this clonotype. This chain links TRBV6-2 or TRBV6-3 with TRBJ2-7; 10 bases line up with TRBD2. Trimming cost V 6 bases and J 3 bases; bases outside gene matches: 23. Germline V lookup: CDR1 MNHEY, CDR2 SVGEGT. This CDR3 contains 20 residues. The CDR3 DNA sequence: TGTGCCAGCAGCCGCCCGGCTAGCGGGAGAAGAGGAAGGTTCTACTACGAGCAGTACTTC. Its translation: CASSRPASGRRGRFYYEQYF.

The table lists this clonotype with a few counts. The rearrangement links TRBV11-2 to TRBJ2-7, with D tentatively TRBD2 (5 bases). The germline gives CDR1 SGHAT, CDR2 FQNNGV. The germline V and J ends were trimmed by 1 base and 3 bases, with 10 bases remaining between them. The CDR3 has 14 residues. The CDR3 protein is CASSLGYTSYEQYF. In DNA, the CDR3 is TGTGCCAGCAGCTTAGGGTACACTAGCTACGAGCAGTACTTC.

In its sample, this clonotype was seen once. The chain carries TRBV20-1 and TRBJ1-5; tentatively, D is TRBD1 (5 bases). Germline V lookup: CDR1 DFQATT, CDR2 SNEGSKA (reference sequence). This CDR3 comprises 14 residues. The V and J ends lost 3 bases and 4 bases respectively, with 13 bases between them. CDR3 protein: CSARPRGPNQPQHF. CDR3 sequence (DNA): TGCAGTGCTAGGCCCCGGGGCCCTAATCAGCCCCAGCATTTT.

V and J are TRBV3-1 and TRBJ2-5; weak D call: TRBD1 (6 bases). The CDR3 has 15 residues. Germline V gene sequence: CDR1 LGHDT, CDR2 YNNKEL (reference sequence). Trimming removed 4 bases from V and 2 bases from J, with 14 bases in between. In DNA, the CDR3 is TGTGCCAGCAGCCCTTACCGGACAGAACAAGAGACCCAGTACTTC. Translated, it gives CASSPYRTEQETQYF.

This clonotype appeared many times. The V gene is TRBV18, the J gene TRBJ2-3; D gene uncertain. This CDR3 comprises 12 residues. Germline assignment: CDR1 KGHSH and CDR2 LQKENI. V lost 8 bases to trimming and J lost 6 bases, with 12 bases between them. CDR3 in DNA: TGTGCCAGCAGCCCCCTGGGGGATACGCAGTATTTT. Residues: CASSPLGDTQYF.

The chain joins TRBV10-3 to TRBJ2-7; 15 bases agree with TRBD2. The CDR3 is 17 residues long. V was clipped by 5 bases and J by 6 bases; unmatched bases: 11. Germline values: CDR1 ENHRY, CDR2 SYGVKD. The DNA of the CDR3 is TGTGCCATCAGTACGACCCCGGGACTAGCGGGAGGAAGCGAGCAGTACTTC. It specifies CAISTTPGLAGGSEQYF.

Here the CDR3 DNA reads TGCAGTGCTAACCCCATCCCGAGACAGGAGCTCTACGAGCAGTACTTC. Translation: CSANPIPRQELYEQYF. The rearrangement joins TRBV20-1 to TRBJ2-7; weak D call: TRBD1 (6 bases). This CDR3 is built from 16 residues. Germline V gene data show CDR1 as DFQATT and CDR2 as SNEGSKA (reference sequence). Trimming left V 4 bases short and J 3 bases short, with 22 bases between.

This clonotype has only a few counts. The chain employs TRBV12-3 or TRBV12-4 and TRBJ2-7, with TRBD2 identical over 10 bases. The CDR3 spans 14 residues. V shed 5 bases, J shed 7 bases, and the junction held 8 bases outside the gene matches. The CDR3 spells CASSQGLAVWEQYF. The DNA of the CDR3 is TGTGCCAGCAGTCAAGGACTAGCGGTATGGGAGCAGTACTTC.